Reported below is one T cell receptor beta chain. This sample is part of a study of control samples from healthy donors and cancer patients. Germline V gene data show CDR1 as SGHAT and CDR2 as FQNNGV. Trimming pared 5 bases from V and 2 bases from J, leaving 12 bases between. This CDR3 has 15 residues. The table came from immunoSEQ multiplex PCR; TCRdb's copy has only in-frame clones and leaves some out. The sample records about 140,000 clones, 75% to 90% being singletons. The gene calls are TRBV11-2 and TRBJ1-4; D is unresolved. The receptor was derived from a woman in her twenties or thirties in good health. The sequenced material came from blood. The CDR3, as DNA: TGTGCCAGCAGCCCGATAACAACTACTAATGAAAAACTGTTTTTT. Translating gives CASSPITTTNEKLFF. The whole variable domain, filled in from reference TRBV11-2 and TRBJ1-4, reads EAGVAQSPRYKIIEKRQSVAFWCNPISGHATLYWYQQILGQGPKLLIQFQNNGVVDDSQLPKDRFSAERLKGVDSTLKIQPAKLEDSAVYLCASSPITTTNEKLFFGSGTQLSVL.